This TCR beta chain was sequenced during a study of blood T cell repertoires in COVID-19. Study in general: The United States, Italy and Spain supplied acute and convalescent COVID-19 samples. PBMCs, B-cell-depleted T cells, or T cells provided the cDNA or gDNA that made up the material.

As processed by the authors: The authors estimated nucleated cell counts from reference gene primer amplification. Sequencing used immunoSEQ multiplex PCR; TCRdb keeps in-frame clones, though not all of them. The D gene and trimming were derived from the DNA, and the V and J assignments and clone size from that table. The repertoire consists of approximately 240,000 clones, with roughly 84% occurring once and the leading ten covering roughly 2%. The sample taken for sequencing was peripheral blood. This TCR was recovered from a woman between 40 and 55 years old who had recovered from COVID-19.

In nucleotides, the CDR3 is TGCGGCTCGGGACAGTCGGCTTACGAGCAGTACTTC. Protein product: CGSGQSAYEQYF. The V call is TRBV4-3, the J call TRBJ2-7, with 7 bases lining up with TRBD1. There are 12 residues in the CDR3. CDR1 LGHNA and CDR2 YSLEER come from the germline V gene.